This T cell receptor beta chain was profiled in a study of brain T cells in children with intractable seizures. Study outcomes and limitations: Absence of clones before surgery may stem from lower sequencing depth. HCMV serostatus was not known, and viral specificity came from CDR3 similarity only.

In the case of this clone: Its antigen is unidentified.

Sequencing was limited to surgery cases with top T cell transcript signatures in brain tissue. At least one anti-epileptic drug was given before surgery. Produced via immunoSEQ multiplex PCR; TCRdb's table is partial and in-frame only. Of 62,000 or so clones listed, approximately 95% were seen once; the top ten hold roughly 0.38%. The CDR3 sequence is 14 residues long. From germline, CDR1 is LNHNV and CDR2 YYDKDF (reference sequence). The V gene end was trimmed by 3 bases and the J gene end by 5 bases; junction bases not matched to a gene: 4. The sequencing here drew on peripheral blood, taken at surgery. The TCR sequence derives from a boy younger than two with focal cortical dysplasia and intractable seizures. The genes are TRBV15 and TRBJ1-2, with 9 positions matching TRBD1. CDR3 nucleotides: TGTGCCACCAGCAGGGACAGGGGTCGGTATGGCTACACCTTC. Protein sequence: CATSRDRGRYGYTF.